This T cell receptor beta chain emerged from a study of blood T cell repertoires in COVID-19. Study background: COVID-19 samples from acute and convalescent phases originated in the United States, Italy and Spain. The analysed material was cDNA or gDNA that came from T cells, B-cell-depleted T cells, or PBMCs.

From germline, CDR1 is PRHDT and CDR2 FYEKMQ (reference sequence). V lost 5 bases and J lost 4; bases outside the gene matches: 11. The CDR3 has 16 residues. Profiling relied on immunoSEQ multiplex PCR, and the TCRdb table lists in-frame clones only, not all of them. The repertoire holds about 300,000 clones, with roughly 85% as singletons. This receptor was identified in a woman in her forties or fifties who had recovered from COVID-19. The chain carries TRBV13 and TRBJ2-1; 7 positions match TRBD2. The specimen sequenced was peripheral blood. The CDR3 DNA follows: TGTGCCAGCAGCCATACAACGGGACTATCATACAATGAGCAGTTCTTC. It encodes CASSHTTGLSYNEQFF.